These 11 T cell receptor beta chains were sequenced from one sample in a study of blood T cell repertoires in COVID-19. Repertoires were generated with immunoSEQ multiplex PCR, while TCRdb's copy carries only in-frame clones and drops some. Found here are more than 200,000 clones, more than 65% of them singletons; the top ten hold 1.4%. Sequencing used peripheral blood. The receptor set was obtained from a woman aged 40 to 50 who had recovered from COVID-19.

V is TRBV5-6 and J is TRBJ1-6; D is unresolved. Trimming left V 4 bases short and J 4 bases short, with 15 bases between. The CDR3 is 16 residues long. Germline-derived CDR1 and CDR2 are SGHDT and YYEEEE. The CDR3 loop is CASSPAGGSYNSPLHF. CDR3 nucleotides: TGTGCCAGCAGCCCCGCCGGCGGATCGTATAATTCACCCCTCCACTTT.

The CDR3 loop is CASTQRGGLDEQFF. The CDR3 bases are TGTGCCAGCACGCAGCGGGGGGGCCTCGATGAGCAGTTCTTC. The V gene is TRBV7-2, the J gene TRBJ2-1; 10 bases fit TRBD2. J was trimmed by 8 bases and V by 7 bases; bases with no gene match: 8. CDR3 length: 14 residues. In germline, CDR1 is SGHTA, CDR2 FQGNSA.

In this sample, this clone turned up once. The rearrangement uses TRBV21-1 and TRBJ2-5; whether TRBD1, the table's D call, matches the DNA was not checked. TRBV21-1 is deemed a pseudogene. The CDR3 is 19 residues long. This chain's CDR3 is CASSKVVQAQESNRETQYF. CDR3 sequence (DNA): TGTGCCAGCAGCAAAGTTGTACAGGCGCAGGAATCGAACAGGGAGACCCAGTACTTC.

This chain uses TRBV5-3 with TRBJ1-1, with 7 bases aligning to TRBD1. TRBV5-3 is an open reading frame whose function is uncertain. Trimming cost V 4 bases and J 1 base; bases outside gene matches: 13. CDR3 size: 17 residues. The CDR3 is CARSRGDSGRWNTEAFF. The CDR3 DNA follows: TGTGCCAGAAGCCGAGGGGACAGCGGGCGGTGGAACACTGAAGCTTTCTTT.

Worth noting for this clone: The same CDR3 arises from other DNA sequences in this sample as well. The chain combines TRBV5-6 with TRBJ1-3, with D uncertain. The V gene lost 1 base and the J gene lost 2 bases, with 7 bases spanning the gap. CDR1 is SGHDT, CDR2 YYEEEE, per germline. CDR3 length: 14 residues. The CDR3 is CASSLRGPGNTIYF. The CDR3, as DNA: TGTGCCAGCAGCTTGCGAGGGCCTGGAAACACCATATATTTT.

The chain combines TRBV4-3 with TRBJ2-7, with 8 bases lining up with TRBD1. This CDR3 is built from 15 residues. Germline loops: CDR1 LGHNA, CDR2 YSLEER. V was clipped by 0 bases and J by 3 bases; unmatched bases: 4. CDR3 protein: CASSQEWGQVYEQYF. CDR3 coding DNA: TGCGCCAGCAGCCAAGAGTGGGGACAGGTCTACGAGCAGTACTTC.

This chain uses TRBV19 with TRBJ2-2, with 8 positions matching TRBD1. CDR3 length: 14 residues. J lost 5 bases, V lost 9 bases, and 8 bases had no gene match. Germline V gives CDR1 LNHDA, CDR2 SQIVND (reference sequence). The CDR3: CASNDRGGTGELFF. The CDR3 region has the DNA TGTGCCAGCAACGACAGGGGTGGAACCGGGGAGCTGTTTTTT. The complete variable domain, with remaining parts taken from reference TRBV19 and TRBJ2-2, reads DGGITQSPKYLFRKEGQNVTLSCEQNLNHDAMYWYRQDPGQGLRLIYYSQIVNDFQKGDIAEGYSVSREKKESFPLTVTSAQKNPTAFYLCASNDRGGTGELFFGEGSRLTVL.

The V call is TRBV19, the J call TRBJ1-2; 7 positions agree with TRBD1. V was clipped by 3 bases and J by 7 bases; unmatched bases: 8. This CDR3 comprises 14 residues. The V gene's germline CDR1 is LNHDA and CDR2 SQIVND (reference sequence). This CDR3 reads CASSITGAVSGYTF. The CDR3 coding sequence is TGTGCCAGTAGTATTACAGGGGCGGTCAGTGGCTACACCTTC.

The chain combines TRBV5-1 with TRBJ1-2; D gene uncertain. Germline V gene sequence: CDR1 SGHRS, CDR2 YFSETQ. Trimming took off 0 bases at V and 6 bases at J, with 9 bases between the two ends. The length of the CDR3 is 13 residues. CDR3: CASSLVVSDGYTF. CDR3 DNA sequence: TGCGCCAGCAGCTTGGTGGTTTCGGATGGCTACACCTTC.

The chain links TRBV5-1 to TRBJ1-3, with D possibly being TRBD1 (6 bases). The CDR3 has 15 amino acids. Germline CDR1 is SGHRS and CDR2 is YFSETQ. V was clipped by 5 bases and J by 2 bases, with 14 bases between them. The CDR3 bases are TGCGCCAGCAGGTTGACAGGTCTGGCTGGAAACACCATATATTTT. Protein: CASRLTGLAGNTIYF.

The rearrangement joins TRBV6-5 to TRBJ2-3; no clear D. V was shortened by 2 bases and J by 1 base, with 7 bases between the two germline ends. This CDR3 spans 14 amino acids. Germline V gene lookup returns CDR1 MNHEY and CDR2 SVGAGI. CDR3 bases: TGTGCCAGCAGTTACAGCATCGGCACAGATACGCAGTATTTT. Protein: CASSYSIGTDTQYF.